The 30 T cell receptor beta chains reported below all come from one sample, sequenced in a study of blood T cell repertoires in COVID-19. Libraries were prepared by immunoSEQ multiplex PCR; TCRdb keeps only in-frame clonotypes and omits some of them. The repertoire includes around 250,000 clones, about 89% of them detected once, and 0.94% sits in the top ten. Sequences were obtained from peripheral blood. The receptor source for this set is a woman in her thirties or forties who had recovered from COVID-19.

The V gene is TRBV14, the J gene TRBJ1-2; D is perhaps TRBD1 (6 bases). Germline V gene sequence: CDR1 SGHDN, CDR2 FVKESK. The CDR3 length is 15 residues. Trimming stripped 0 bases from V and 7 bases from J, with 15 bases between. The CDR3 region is CASSQEAGGGFGYTF. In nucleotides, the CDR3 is TGTGCCAGCAGCCAAGAAGCGGGGGGCGGTTTTGGCTACACCTTC.

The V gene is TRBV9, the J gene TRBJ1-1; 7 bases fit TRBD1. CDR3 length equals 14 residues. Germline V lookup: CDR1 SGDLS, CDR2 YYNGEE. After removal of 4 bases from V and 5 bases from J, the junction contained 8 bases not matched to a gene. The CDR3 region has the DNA TGTGCCAGCAGCTCTTCGACAGGGTATACTGAAGCTTTCTTT. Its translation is CASSSSTGYTEAFF.

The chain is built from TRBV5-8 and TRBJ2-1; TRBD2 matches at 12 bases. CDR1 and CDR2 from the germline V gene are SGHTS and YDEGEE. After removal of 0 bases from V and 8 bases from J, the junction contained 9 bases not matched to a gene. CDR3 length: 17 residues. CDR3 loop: CASSLGLAGVGADEQFF. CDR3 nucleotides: TGTGCCAGCAGCTTGGGACTAGCGGGAGTGGGGGCGGATGAGCAGTTCTTC. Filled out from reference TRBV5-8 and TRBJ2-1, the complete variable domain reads EAGVTQSPTHLIKTRGQQATLRCSPISGHTSVYWYQQALGLGLQFLLWYDEGEERNRGNFPPRFSGRQFPNYSSELNVNALELEDSALYLCASSLGLAGVGADEQFFGPGTRLTVL.

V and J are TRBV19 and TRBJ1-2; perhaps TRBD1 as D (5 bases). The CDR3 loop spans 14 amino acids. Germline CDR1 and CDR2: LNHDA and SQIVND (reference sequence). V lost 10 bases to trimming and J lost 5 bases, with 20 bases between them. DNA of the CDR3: TGTGCCACCTCCCCGGACATCCCCCCATATGGCTACACCTTC. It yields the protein CATSPDIPPYGYTF.

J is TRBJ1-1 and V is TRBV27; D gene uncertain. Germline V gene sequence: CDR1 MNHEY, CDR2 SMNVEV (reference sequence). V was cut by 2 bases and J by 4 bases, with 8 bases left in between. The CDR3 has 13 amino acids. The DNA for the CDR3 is TGTGCCAGCAGTTTAAAGGAGGCCACTGAAGCTTTCTTT. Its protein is CASSLKEATEAFF.

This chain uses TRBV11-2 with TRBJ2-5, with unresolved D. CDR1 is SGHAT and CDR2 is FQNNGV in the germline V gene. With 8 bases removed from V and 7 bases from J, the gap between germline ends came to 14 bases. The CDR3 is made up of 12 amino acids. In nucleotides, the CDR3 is TGTGCCAGCCTCTTGTTCCCGGGGACCCAGTACTTC. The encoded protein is CASLLFPGTQYF.

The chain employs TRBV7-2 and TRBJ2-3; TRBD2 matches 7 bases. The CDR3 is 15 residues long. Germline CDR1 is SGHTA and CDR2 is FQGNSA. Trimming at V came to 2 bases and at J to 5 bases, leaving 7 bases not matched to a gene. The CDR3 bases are TGTGCCAGCAGCTTAATTGCGGGAGCTGGAGATACGCAGTATTTT. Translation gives CASSLIAGAGDTQYF. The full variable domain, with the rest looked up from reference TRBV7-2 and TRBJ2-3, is GAGVSQSPSNKVTEKGKDVELRCDPISGHTALYWYRQSLGQGLEFLIYFQGNSAPDKSGLPSDRFSAERTGGSVSTLTIQRTQQEDSAVYLCASSLIAGAGDTQYFGPGTRLTVL.

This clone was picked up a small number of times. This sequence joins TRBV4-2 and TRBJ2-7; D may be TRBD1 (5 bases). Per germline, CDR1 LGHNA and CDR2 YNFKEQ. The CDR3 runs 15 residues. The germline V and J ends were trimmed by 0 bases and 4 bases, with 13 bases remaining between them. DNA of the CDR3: TGTGCCAGCAGCCAAGAAAGGGGCGTCGGGTACGAGCAGTACTTC. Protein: CASSQERGVGYEQYF.

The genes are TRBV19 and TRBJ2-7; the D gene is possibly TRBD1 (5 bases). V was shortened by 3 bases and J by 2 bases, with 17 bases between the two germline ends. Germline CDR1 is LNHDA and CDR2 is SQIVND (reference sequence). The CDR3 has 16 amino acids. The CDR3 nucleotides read TGTGCCAGTAGTATGGGTGACAGCCCGGTCCCCTACGAGCAGTACTTC. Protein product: CASSMGDSPVPYEQYF.

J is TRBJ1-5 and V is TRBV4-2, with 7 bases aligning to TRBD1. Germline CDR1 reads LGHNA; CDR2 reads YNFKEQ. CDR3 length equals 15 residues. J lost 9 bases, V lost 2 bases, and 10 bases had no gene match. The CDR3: CASSQPGQTFGPQHF. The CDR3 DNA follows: TGTGCCAGCAGCCAACCGGGACAGACTTTTGGGCCCCAGCATTTT.

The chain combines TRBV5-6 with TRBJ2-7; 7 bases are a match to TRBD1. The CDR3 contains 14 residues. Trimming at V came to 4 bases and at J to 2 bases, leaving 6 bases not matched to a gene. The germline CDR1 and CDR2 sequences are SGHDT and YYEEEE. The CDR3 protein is CASSAQGQTYEQYF. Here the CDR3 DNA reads TGTGCCAGCAGCGCCCAGGGACAGACCTACGAGCAGTACTTC.

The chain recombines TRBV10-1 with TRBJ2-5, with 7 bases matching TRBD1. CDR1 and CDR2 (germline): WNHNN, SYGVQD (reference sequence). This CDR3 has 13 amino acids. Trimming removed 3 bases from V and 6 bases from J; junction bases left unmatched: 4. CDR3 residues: CASSEDREKTQYF. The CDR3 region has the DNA TGCGCCAGCAGTGAAGACAGGGAGAAGACCCAGTACTTC.

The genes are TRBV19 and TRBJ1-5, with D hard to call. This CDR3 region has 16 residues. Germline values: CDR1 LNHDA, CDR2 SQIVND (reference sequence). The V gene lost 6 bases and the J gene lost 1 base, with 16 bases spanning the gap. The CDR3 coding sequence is TGTGCCAGTAGAGTTGTGGAGGGAGGAAGCAATCAGCCCCAGCATTTT. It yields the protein CASRVVEGGSNQPQHF.

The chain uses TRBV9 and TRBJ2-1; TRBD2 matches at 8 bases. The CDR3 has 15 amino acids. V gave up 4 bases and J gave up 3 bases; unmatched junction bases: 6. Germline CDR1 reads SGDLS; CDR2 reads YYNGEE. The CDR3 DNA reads TGTGCCAGCAGCTTTAGCGGGAACAACTACAATGAGCAGTTCTTC. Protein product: CASSFSGNNYNEQFF.

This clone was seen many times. The CDR3 sequence is CASLGSMDRETGELFF. CDR3 DNA sequence: TGTGCCAGCTTGGGCTCTATGGACAGGGAAACCGGGGAGCTGTTTTTT. The J gene is TRBJ2-2, the V gene TRBV2; the match to TRBD1 covers 8 bases. Germline V CDR1 and CDR2: SNHLY, FYNNEI. This CDR3 has 16 amino acids. V was pared by 8 bases and J by 5 bases, with 13 bases of the junction left unmatched. Full variable domain (outside the CDR3, taken from reference TRBV2 and TRBJ2-2): EPEVTQTPSHQVTQMGQEVILRCVPISNHLYFYWYRQILGQKVEFLVSFYNNEISEKSEIFDDQFSVERPDGSNFTLKIRSTKLEDSAMYFCASLGSMDRETGELFFGEGSRLTVL.

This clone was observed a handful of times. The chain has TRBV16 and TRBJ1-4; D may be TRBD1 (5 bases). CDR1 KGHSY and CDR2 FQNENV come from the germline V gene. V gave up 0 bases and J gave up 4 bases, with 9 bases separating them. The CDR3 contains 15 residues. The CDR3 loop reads CASSQSTALNEKLFF. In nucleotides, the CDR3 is TGTGCCAGCAGCCAATCGACAGCCCTTAATGAAAAACTGTTTTTT.

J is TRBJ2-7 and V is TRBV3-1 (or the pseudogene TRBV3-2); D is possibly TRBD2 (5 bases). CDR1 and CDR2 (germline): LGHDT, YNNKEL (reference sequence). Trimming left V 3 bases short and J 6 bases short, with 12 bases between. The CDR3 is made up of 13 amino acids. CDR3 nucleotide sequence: TGTGCCAGCAGCCAGCGGGTCGTAGGCGAGCAGTACTTC. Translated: CASSQRVVGEQYF.

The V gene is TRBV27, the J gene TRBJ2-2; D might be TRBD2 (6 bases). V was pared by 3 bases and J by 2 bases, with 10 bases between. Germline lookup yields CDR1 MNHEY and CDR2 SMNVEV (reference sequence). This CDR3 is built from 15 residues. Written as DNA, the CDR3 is TGTGCCAGCAGTTTCGGGAGTGAAAACACCGGGGAGCTGTTTTTT. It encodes CASSFGSENTGELFF.

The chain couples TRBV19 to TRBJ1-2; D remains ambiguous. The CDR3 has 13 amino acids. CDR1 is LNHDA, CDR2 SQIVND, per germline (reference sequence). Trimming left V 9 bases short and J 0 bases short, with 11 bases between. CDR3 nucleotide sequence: TGTGCCAGCCGACGGGGAGCTAACTATGGCTACACCTTC. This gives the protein CASRRGANYGYTF.

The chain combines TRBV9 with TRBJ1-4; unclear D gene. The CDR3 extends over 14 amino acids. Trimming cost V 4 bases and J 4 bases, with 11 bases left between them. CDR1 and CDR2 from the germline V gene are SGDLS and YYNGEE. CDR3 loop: CASSNSSFNEKLFF. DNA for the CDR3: TGTGCCAGCAGCAACTCAAGTTTTAATGAAAAACTGTTTTTT.

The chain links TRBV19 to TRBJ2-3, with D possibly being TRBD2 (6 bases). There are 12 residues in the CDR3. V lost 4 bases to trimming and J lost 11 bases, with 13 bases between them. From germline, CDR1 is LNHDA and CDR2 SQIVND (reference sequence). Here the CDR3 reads CASSTVWEEQYF. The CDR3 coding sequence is TGTGCCAGTAGTACGGTGTGGGAGGAGCAGTATTTT. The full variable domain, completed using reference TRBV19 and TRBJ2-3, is DGGITQSPKYLFRKEGQNVTLSCEQNLNHDAMYWYRQDPGQGLRLIYYSQIVNDFQKGDIAEGYSVSREKKESFPLTVTSAQKNPTAFYLCASSTVWEEQYFGPGTRLTVL.

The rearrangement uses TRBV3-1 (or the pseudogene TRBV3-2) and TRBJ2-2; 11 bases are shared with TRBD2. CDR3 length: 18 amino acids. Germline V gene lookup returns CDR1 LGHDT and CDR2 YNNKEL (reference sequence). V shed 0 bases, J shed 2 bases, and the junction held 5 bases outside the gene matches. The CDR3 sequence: CASSQERTSGPNTGELFF. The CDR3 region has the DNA TGTGCCAGCAGCCAAGAACGGACTAGCGGGCCTAACACCGGGGAGCTGTTTTTT.

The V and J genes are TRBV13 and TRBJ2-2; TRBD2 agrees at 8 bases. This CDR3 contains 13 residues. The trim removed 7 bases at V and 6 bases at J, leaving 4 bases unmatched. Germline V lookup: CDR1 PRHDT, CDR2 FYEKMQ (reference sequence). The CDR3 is CASIAGGSGELFF. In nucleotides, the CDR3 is TGTGCCAGCATCGCGGGAGGATCCGGGGAGCTGTTTTTT.

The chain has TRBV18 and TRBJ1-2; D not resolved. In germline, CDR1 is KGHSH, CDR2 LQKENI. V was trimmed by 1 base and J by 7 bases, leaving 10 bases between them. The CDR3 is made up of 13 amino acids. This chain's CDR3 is CASSPQGSGGYTF. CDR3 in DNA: TGTGCCAGCTCACCACAGGGCAGCGGTGGCTACACCTTC.

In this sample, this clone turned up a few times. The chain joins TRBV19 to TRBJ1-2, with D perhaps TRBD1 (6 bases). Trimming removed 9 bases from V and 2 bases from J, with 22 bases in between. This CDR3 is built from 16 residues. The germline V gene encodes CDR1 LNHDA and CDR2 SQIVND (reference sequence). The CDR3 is CASQRLSGAVNYGYTF. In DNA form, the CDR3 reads TGTGCCAGCCAACGTCTTTCAGGGGCCGTGAACTATGGCTACACCTTC.

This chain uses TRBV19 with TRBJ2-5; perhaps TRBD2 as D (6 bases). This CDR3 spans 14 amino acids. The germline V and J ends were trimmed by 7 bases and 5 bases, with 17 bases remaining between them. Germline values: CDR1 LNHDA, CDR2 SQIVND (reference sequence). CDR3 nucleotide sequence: TGTGCCAGTACTACCGGGGGATTGGGGGAGACCCAGTACTTC. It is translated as CASTTGGLGETQYF.

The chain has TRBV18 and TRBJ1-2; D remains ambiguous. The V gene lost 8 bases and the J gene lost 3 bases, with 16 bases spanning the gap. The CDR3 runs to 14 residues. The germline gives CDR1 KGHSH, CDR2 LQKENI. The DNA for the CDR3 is TGTGCCAGCGTTGGGCAGTATTCAGACTATGGCTACACCTTC. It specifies CASVGQYSDYGYTF.

The CDR3 is CASSLAPWTEGGWYGYTF. The CDR3 DNA reads as TGTGCCAGCAGCTTAGCTCCCTGGACCGAAGGGGGCTGGTATGGCTACACCTTC. This chain uses TRBV7-9 with TRBJ1-2, with TRBD1 matching 7 bases. V gave up 0 bases and J gave up 5 bases; unmatched junction bases: 15. The CDR3 spans 18 residues. Germline loops: CDR1 SEHNR, CDR2 FQNEAQ (reference sequence).

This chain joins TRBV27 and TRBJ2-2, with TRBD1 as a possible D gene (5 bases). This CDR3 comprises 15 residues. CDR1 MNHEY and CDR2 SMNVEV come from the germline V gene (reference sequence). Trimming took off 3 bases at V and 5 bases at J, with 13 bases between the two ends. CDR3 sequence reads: CASSFSGPSTGELFF. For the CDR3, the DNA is TGTGCCAGCAGTTTCTCAGGGCCGAGTACCGGGGAGCTGTTTTTT.

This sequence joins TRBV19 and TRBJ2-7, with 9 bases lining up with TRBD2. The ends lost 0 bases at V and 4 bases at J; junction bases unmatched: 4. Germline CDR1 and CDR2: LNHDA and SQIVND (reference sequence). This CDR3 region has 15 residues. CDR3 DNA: TGTGCCAGTAGTATAGAGAGTAGCGGGAGATACGAGCAGTACTTC. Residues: CASSIESSGRYEQYF.